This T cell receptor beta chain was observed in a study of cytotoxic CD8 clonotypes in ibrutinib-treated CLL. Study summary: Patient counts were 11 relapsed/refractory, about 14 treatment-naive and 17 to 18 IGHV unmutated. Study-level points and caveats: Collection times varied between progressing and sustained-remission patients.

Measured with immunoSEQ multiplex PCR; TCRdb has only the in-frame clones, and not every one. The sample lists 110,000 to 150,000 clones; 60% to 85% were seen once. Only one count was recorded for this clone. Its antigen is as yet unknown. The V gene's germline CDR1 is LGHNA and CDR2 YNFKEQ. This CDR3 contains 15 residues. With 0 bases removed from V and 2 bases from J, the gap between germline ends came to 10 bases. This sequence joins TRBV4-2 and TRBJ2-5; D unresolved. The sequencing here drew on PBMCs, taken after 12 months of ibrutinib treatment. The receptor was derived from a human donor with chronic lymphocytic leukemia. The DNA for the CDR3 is TGTGCCAGCAGCCAAGATGATTTGGCGCAAGAGACCCAGTACTTC. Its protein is CASSQDDLAQETQYF.